The next 25 T cell receptor beta chains were all read from a single sample in a study of blood T cells in healthy people across ages. It was with a sample-barcoded 5' primer and a J-beta primer mix that a second PCR of roughly 7 to 12 cycles was run. TCRdb re-called the 5' RACE reads with MiXCR, one entry per CDR3 protein. Seen here are 1.5 million to 2 million distinct CDR3 sequences, about 32% observed once, and the top ten hold about 11%. What was sequenced was blood. These receptors originate from a woman in her 30s in good health.

V is TRBV29-1 and J is TRBJ1-1, with D uncertain. The CDR3 consists of 13 residues. The V end was cut by 2 bases, the J end by 1 base, with 8 bases between. The germline gives CDR1 SQVTM, CDR2 ANQGSEA. The CDR3 loop is CSVELLQNTEAFF. The DNA for the CDR3 is TGCAGCGTTGAATTATTACAGAACACTGAAGCTTTCTTT.

J is TRBJ1-2 and V is TRBV6-2 or TRBV6-3; TRBD1 matches at 7 bases. The CDR3 loop spans 16 amino acids. Germline CDR1 MNHEY, CDR2 SVGEGT. Trimming at V came to 8 bases and at J to 0 bases, leaving 12 bases not matched to a gene. CDR3 region: CASSSPRQGTNYGYTF. The CDR3, as DNA: TGTGCCAGCTCGAGTCCCCGACAGGGTACTAACTATGGCTACACCTTC.

This clonotype has just a few counts. The gene calls are TRBV2 and TRBJ2-7; D uncertain. The CDR3 has 12 amino acids. Trimming removed 7 bases from V and 6 bases from J, with 13 bases in between. Germline V gene lookup returns CDR1 SNHLY and CDR2 FYNNEI. The CDR3 here is CASTETGIEQYF. The CDR3 nucleotides read TGTGCCAGCACCGAAACTGGTATCGAGCAGTACTTC.

CDR3 protein: CASSYSWPPLTGETQYF. The CDR3 nucleotides read TGTGCCAGCAGTTACTCGTGGCCACCACTAACGGGGGAGACCCAGTACTTC. The J gene is TRBJ2-5, the V gene TRBV6-5, with a possible D match to TRBD2 (5 bases). The germline gives CDR1 MNHEY, CDR2 SVGAGI. The CDR3 spans 17 residues. Trimming cost V 0 bases and J 5 bases, with 19 bases left between them.

The chain links TRBV3-1 to TRBJ1-2; 12 bases fit TRBD1. Looked up from germline, CDR1 is LGHDT and CDR2 is YNNKEL (reference sequence). This CDR3 is built from 15 residues. The V segment lost 4 bases and the J segment 6 bases; nucleotides outside the gene matches: 6. The CDR3 sequence is CASSPRDRGLDGYTF. CDR3 in DNA: TGTGCCAGCAGCCCCCGGGACAGGGGGCTTGATGGCTACACCTTC.

This clonotype showed up just a few times. The chain couples TRBV3-1 to TRBJ2-7, with TRBD1 matching over 8 bases. V shed 0 bases, J shed 3 bases, and the junction held 7 bases outside the gene matches. The CDR3 length is 16 residues. Per germline, CDR1 LGHDT and CDR2 YNNKEL (reference sequence). The CDR3 region is CASSQEWDRHLYEQYF. The CDR3 coding sequence is TGTGCCAGCAGCCAAGAATGGGACAGGCACCTCTACGAGCAGTACTTC.

The chain employs TRBV7-2 and TRBJ2-1; the match to TRBD2 covers 12 bases. CDR1 is SGHTA, CDR2 FQGNSA, per germline. The J segment lost 10 bases and the V segment lost 6 bases, leaving 13 bases of the junction unmatched. The CDR3 totals 16 residues. The CDR3 coding sequence is TGTGCCAGCAGGTGGACTAGCGGGAAAAAAGGGCAGGAGCAGTTCTTC. Translated, it gives CASRWTSGKKGQEQFF. Variable domain in full (rest from reference TRBV7-2 and TRBJ2-1): GAGVSQSPSNKVTEKGKDVELRCDPISGHTALYWYRQSLGQGLEFLIYFQGNSAPDKSGLPSDRFSAERTGGSVSTLTIQRTQQEDSAVYLCASRWTSGKKGQEQFFGPGTRLTVL.

The chain employs TRBV27 and TRBJ2-7, with D perhaps given as TRBD1 or TRBD2 (5 bases each). The V gene lost 6 bases and the J gene lost 0 bases, with 15 bases spanning the gap. Germline CDR1 reads MNHEY; CDR2 reads SMNVEV (reference sequence). The CDR3 sequence is 15 residues long. The CDR3 sequence is CASSENRDGSYEQYF. Written as DNA, the CDR3 is TGTGCCAGCAGCGAAAACCGGGACGGCTCCTACGAGCAGTACTTC.

The chain links TRBV6-1 to TRBJ1-4, with D uncertain. V lost 8 bases to trimming and J lost 6 bases, with 16 bases between them. The CDR3 has 14 amino acids. The V gene's germline CDR1 is MNHNS and CDR2 SASEGT. The CDR3 loop is CASQTGPRDEKLFF. The CDR3 DNA reads as TGTGCCAGCCAAACTGGGCCTAGGGATGAAAAACTGTTTTTT.

CDR3 sequence reads: CASSLGYRYNEQFF. The CDR3 DNA reads TGTGCCAGCAGTTTGGGTTACCGGTACAATGAGCAGTTCTTC. This chain joins TRBV28 and TRBJ2-1; no reliable D call. The germline gives CDR1 MDHEN, CDR2 SYDVKM. V lost 3 bases and J 4 bases, leaving 10 bases between the germline ends. The CDR3 covers 14 residues.

This clonotype was detected once. V and J are TRBV5-1 and TRBJ1-2; 8 nucleotides line up with TRBD1. CDR3 size: 15 residues. Germline V gene lookup returns CDR1 SGHRS and CDR2 YFSETQ. Trimming removed 4 bases from V and 4 bases from J; junction bases left unmatched: 9. In DNA, the CDR3 is TGCGCCAGCAGCCAAGCCGGACAGGGCCCCTATGGCTACACCTTC. It is translated as CASSQAGQGPYGYTF.

This clonotype has more than one count but fewer than ten. V gene TRBV4-2 combines with J gene TRBJ1-4, with 8 positions matching TRBD1. Unmatched junction bases numbered 5, after V lost 1 base and J lost 10 bases. Germline CDR1 reads LGHNA; CDR2 reads YNFKEQ. This CDR3 contains 14 residues. CDR3 DNA sequence: TGTGCCAGCAGCCAAGTGACAGGGGAATTAAAACTGTTTTTT. Its protein product is CASSQVTGELKLFF.

This chain connects TRBV7-9 to TRBJ1-2; TRBD1 is a possible D gene (5 bases). This CDR3 region has 16 residues. Germline values: CDR1 SEHNR, CDR2 FQNEAQ (reference sequence). V was shortened by 5 bases and J by 0 bases, with 16 bases between the two germline ends. The CDR3 region has the DNA TGTGCCAGCAGCGTCGCAACCAGGGAACCTAACTATGGCTACACCTTC. It translates to CASSVATREPNYGYTF.

As concerns this clonotype: Germline and junction disagree at one end, which may indicate a read error. This rearrangement joins TRBV29-1 to TRBJ1-1; D is possibly TRBD1 (6 bases). The CDR3 contains 14 residues. Germline CDR1 and CDR2: SQVTM and ANQGSEA. The DNA for the CDR3 is TGCAGCGTTGAAGTCGGCGCAGGGGACACCGAAGCTTTCTTT. Residues: CSVEVGAGDTEAFF.

This clonotype was found many times. The V call is TRBV10-3, the J call TRBJ1-5; 10 bases line up with TRBD1. The CDR3 has 17 amino acids. CDR1 and CDR2 (germline): ENHRY, SYGVKD. V lost 3 bases to trimming and J lost 0 bases; unmatched junction nucleotides: 5. The CDR3 sequence is CAISDRDRGISNQPQHF. The CDR3, as DNA: TGTGCCATCAGTGACCGGGACAGGGGTATTAGCAATCAGCCCCAGCATTTT.

This clonotype turned up a few times. V and J are TRBV13 and TRBJ1-2; D is unresolved. This CDR3 spans 14 amino acids. Germline CDR1 PRHDT, CDR2 FYEKMQ (reference sequence). V lost 1 base and J 4 bases, leaving 10 bases between the germline ends. This chain's CDR3 is CASSLEDPSYGYTF. DNA for the CDR3: TGTGCCAGCAGCTTAGAGGACCCATCCTATGGCTACACCTTC.

The chain has TRBV4-2 and TRBJ1-4; maybe TRBD1 (6 bases). Trimming took 1 base from V and 8 from J, leaving 17 bases between them. CDR1 and CDR2 (germline): LGHNA, YNFKEQ. The CDR3 contains 16 residues. As DNA, the CDR3 is TGTGCCAGCAGCCAAGCCTACCGGGACATGGGAGAAAAACTGTTTTTT. This gives the protein CASSQAYRDMGEKLFF.

The CDR3 spells CASSYRPLLDGYTF. In DNA form, the CDR3 reads TGTGCCAGCAGCTACAGGCCATTACTCGATGGCTACACCTTC. The chain carries TRBV6-5 and TRBJ1-2; a possible D gene is TRBD1 (5 bases). The V gene lost 6 bases and the J gene lost 6 bases, with 17 bases spanning the gap. Per germline, CDR1 MNHEY and CDR2 SVGAGI. The CDR3 is made up of 14 amino acids.

The gene calls are TRBV15 and TRBJ2-3; D may be TRBD2 (5 bases). The CDR3 is 13 residues long. The V and J ends lost 2 bases and 6 bases respectively, with 9 bases between them. From germline, CDR1 is LNHNV and CDR2 YYDKDF (reference sequence). The CDR3 region is CATSRSGEDTQYF. Here the CDR3 DNA reads TGTGCCACCAGCAGATCCGGGGAGGATACGCAGTATTTT. Drawing the rest from reference TRBV15 and TRBJ2-3, the complete variable domain is DAMVIQNPRYQVTQFGKPVTLSCSQTLNHNVMYWYQQKSSQAPKLLFHYYDKDFNNEADTPDNFQSRRPNTSFCFLDIRSPGLGDTAMYLCATSRSGEDTQYFGPGTRLTVL.

This clonotype has just a few counts. This sequence joins TRBV20-1 and TRBJ2-5; the match to TRBD1 covers 9 bases. V trimming: 6 bases; J trimming: 4 bases; junction bases outside the gene matches: 9. This CDR3 contains 14 residues. Germline V gene sequence: CDR1 DFQATT, CDR2 SNEGSKA (reference sequence). CDR3 protein: CSAHRGLTGETQYF. The CDR3 nucleotides are TGCAGTGCCCACAGGGGGCTAACCGGAGAGACCCAGTACTTC.

This clonotype has only a few counts. V usage is TRBV12-3 or TRBV12-4 and J usage is TRBJ2-7; D may be TRBD2 (6 bases). The CDR3 runs 16 residues. V was trimmed by 3 bases and J by 3 bases, leaving 18 bases between them. The CDR3 sequence: CASSLGTLLDGYEQYF. Written as DNA, the CDR3 is TGTGCCAGCAGTTTGGGGACTCTTCTTGACGGCTACGAGCAGTACTTC.

This clonotype turned up a few times. V is TRBV5-1 and J is TRBJ2-3; 8 nucleotides match TRBD1. Losses at the gene ends were 5 bases for V and 6 bases for J; bases not matched to a gene: 8. This CDR3 contains 14 residues. The germline V gene has CDR1 SGHRS and CDR2 YFSETQ. The CDR3 sequence: CASREGQGTDTQYF. The DNA for the CDR3 is TGCGCCAGCAGGGAAGGACAGGGAACGGATACGCAGTATTTT.

The genes are TRBV5-1 and TRBJ2-7; TRBD2 matches at 9 bases. Germline V lookup: CDR1 SGHRS, CDR2 YFSETQ. This CDR3 has 16 amino acids. After removal of 0 bases from V and 5 bases from J, the junction contained 9 bases not matched to a gene. As DNA, the CDR3 is TGCGCCAGCAGCTTGGCCGGGACTAGCAGAATAGACGAGCAGTACTTC. Its translation: CASSLAGTSRIDEQYF.

This clonotype was recorded many times. This sequence joins TRBV7-2 and TRBJ2-7, with D possibly matching TRBD1 (5 bases). CDR3 length: 14 amino acids. V was pared by 3 bases and J by 2 bases, with 11 bases between. Germline CDR1 is SGHTA and CDR2 is FQGNSA. The CDR3 loop reads CASSFNQGTYEQYF. The DNA for the CDR3 is TGTGCCAGCAGCTTCAATCAGGGAACCTACGAGCAGTACTTC.

This clonotype has a single count. The gene calls are TRBV5-1 and TRBJ2-5; D call uncertain. The V gene's germline CDR1 is SGHRS and CDR2 YFSETQ. V was trimmed by 3 bases and J by 5 bases, leaving 17 bases between them. The CDR3 is 15 residues long. Here the CDR3 DNA reads TGCGCCAGCAGCTGGGCCGGCACAACCTGGGAGACCCAGTACTTC. Protein: CASSWAGTTWETQYF.